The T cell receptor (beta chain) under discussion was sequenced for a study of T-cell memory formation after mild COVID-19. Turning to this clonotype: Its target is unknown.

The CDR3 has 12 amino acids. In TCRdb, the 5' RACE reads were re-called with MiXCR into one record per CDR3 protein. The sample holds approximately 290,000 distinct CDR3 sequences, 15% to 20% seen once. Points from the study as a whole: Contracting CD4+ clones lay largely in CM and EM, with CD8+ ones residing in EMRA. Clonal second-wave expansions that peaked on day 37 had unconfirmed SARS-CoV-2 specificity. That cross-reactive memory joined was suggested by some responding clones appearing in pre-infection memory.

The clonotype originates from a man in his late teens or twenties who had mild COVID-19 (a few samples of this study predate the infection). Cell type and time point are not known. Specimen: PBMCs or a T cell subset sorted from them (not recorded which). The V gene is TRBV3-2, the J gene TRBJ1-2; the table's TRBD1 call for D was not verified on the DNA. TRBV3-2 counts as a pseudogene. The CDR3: CAGARGRGGYTF. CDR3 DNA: TGTGCCGGAGCCAGGGGGCGCGGAGGCTACACCTTC.